This is a list of T cell receptor beta chains from one sample in a study of CD8+CD57+ T cells in acquired aplastic anemia. Via MiXCR, TCRdb re-called the reads, giving one row per CDR3 protein. The top ten clones hold 2.5% to 3% of a sample with about 160,000 distinct CDR3 sequences, roughly 43% of them seen once. The specimen sequenced was sorted CD4+, CD8+, or CD8+CD57+ T cells (not recorded which) from PBMCs. The source of these receptors is a human donor with aplastic anemia. CDR3s include the opening cysteine and the closing phenylalanine or tryptophan. D genes are given only for firm matches. Expanded clones get a size class; other rows say once, few or many, or leave the size out.

d_gene: .
abundance: .
j_gene: TRBJ2-7
v_gene: TRBV10-3
CDR3nt: TGTGCCATCAGTGAAGGGGCTCGTTACGAGCAGTACTTC
CDR3aa: CAISEGARYEQYF

d_gene: .
abundance: many
j_gene: TRBJ2-1
v_gene: TRBV19
CDR3nt: TGTGCCAGTAGTTCGTCAGGGCTTATCAACAATGAGCAGTTCTTC
CDR3aa: CASSSSGLINNEQFF

d_gene: TRBD1
abundance: many
j_gene: TRBJ2-7
v_gene: TRBV5-1
CDR3nt: TGCGCCAGCAGCGCCCCGCGACAGGGGAGCGACGAGCAGTACTTC
CDR3aa: CASSAPRQGSDEQYF

d_gene: .
abundance: .
j_gene: TRBJ2-5
v_gene: TRBV7-3
CDR3nt: TGTGCCAGCAGCTTAAATCTAGAAGAGACCCAGTACTTC
CDR3aa: CASSLNLEETQYF

d_gene: .
abundance: many
j_gene: TRBJ2-7
v_gene: TRBV2
CDR3nt: TGTGCCAGCAGTGAAGTTCGGCGGGACGACGAGCAGTACTTC
CDR3aa: CASSEVRRDDEQYF

d_gene: .
abundance: many
j_gene: TRBJ1-6
v_gene: TRBV15
CDR3nt: TGTGCCACCAGCAGAGATAGGGGCAGGACTGCCTATAATTCACCCCTCCACTTT
CDR3aa: CATSRDRGRTAYNSPLHF

d_gene: .
abundance: many
j_gene: TRBJ2-7
v_gene: TRBV19
CDR3nt: TGTGCCAGTATGGGGGCCGCAATTGGCAGAGGCTACGAGCAGTACTTC
CDR3aa: CASMGAAIGRGYEQYF

d_gene: TRBD2
abundance: .
j_gene: TRBJ2-5
v_gene: TRBV7-8
CDR3nt: TGTGCCAGCAGCAAGCGGGACTTCCAAGAGACCCAGTACTTC
CDR3aa: CASSKRDFQETQYF

d_gene: .
abundance: .
j_gene: TRBJ2-7
v_gene: TRBV9
CDR3nt: TGTGCCAGCAGCGACGGGGTGGAGCAGTACTTC
CDR3aa: CASSDGVEQYF

d_gene: .
abundance: .
j_gene: TRBJ1-1
v_gene: TRBV5-1
CDR3nt: TGCGCCAGCAGCCCGCAGGGGAGGCGGACTGAAGCTTTCTTT
CDR3aa: CASSPQGRRTEAFF

d_gene: .
abundance: .
j_gene: TRBJ2-3
v_gene: TRBV29-1
CDR3nt: TGCAGCCTTTGGTCTCGGCTGCAGCATGATACGCAGTATTTT
CDR3aa: CSLWSRLQHDTQYF

d_gene: TRBD1
abundance: .
j_gene: TRBJ2-7
v_gene: TRBV7-3
CDR3nt: TGTGCCAGCAGCCCAGGGACAGAATACGAGCAGTACTTC
CDR3aa: CASSPGTEYEQYF

d_gene: .
abundance: many
j_gene: TRBJ2-1
v_gene: TRBV5-1
CDR3nt: TGCGCCAGCAGCTTGTATCTGGATACCTACAATGAGCAGTTCTTC
CDR3aa: CASSLYLDTYNEQFF

d_gene: .
abundance: many
j_gene: TRBJ2-7
v_gene: TRBV20-1
CDR3nt: TGCAGTGCCCTATTTCCTGCGGCCCTAGAGCAGTACTTC
CDR3aa: CSALFPAALEQYF

d_gene: .
abundance: .
j_gene: TRBJ1-1
v_gene: TRBV20-1
CDR3nt: TGCAGTGCTAGAGGGTACACTGAAGCTTTCTTT
CDR3aa: CSARGYTEAFF

d_gene: TRBD1
abundance: many
j_gene: TRBJ2-7
v_gene: TRBV20-1
CDR3nt: TGCAGTGCTAGAGATACGGGCGGACAGGGGGCGATCGGGATTTACGAGCAGTACTTC
CDR3aa: CSARDTGGQGAIGIYEQYF

d_gene: .
abundance: many
j_gene: TRBJ2-2
v_gene: TRBV12-3/TRBV12-4
CDR3nt: TGTGCCAGCAGTGGGGGCGGGGGCCAATCGAACACCGGGGAGCTGTTTTTT
CDR3aa: CASSGGGGQSNTGELFF

d_gene: .
abundance: .
j_gene: TRBJ2-5
v_gene: TRBV20-1
CDR3nt: TGCAGTGCTAGTTTCGGGAGTGAGACCCAGTACTTC
CDR3aa: CSASFGSETQYF

d_gene: TRBD1
abundance: many
j_gene: TRBJ2-7
v_gene: TRBV6-1
CDR3nt: TGTGCCAGCAGCAAGGACAGGAAAAGCTCCTACGAGCAGTACTTC
CDR3aa: CASSKDRKSSYEQYF

d_gene: .
abundance: many
j_gene: TRBJ1-5
v_gene: TRBV6-5
CDR3nt: TGTGCCAGCAGTTACTCGGGTAGCAATCAGCCCCAGCATTTT
CDR3aa: CASSYSGSNQPQHF

d_gene: .
abundance: .
j_gene: TRBJ1-5
v_gene: TRBV5-1
CDR3nt: TGCGCCAGCAGCCGGGCCCTCAATCAGCCCCAGCATTTT
CDR3aa: CASSRALNQPQHF

d_gene: .
abundance: .
j_gene: TRBJ2-7
v_gene: TRBV2
CDR3nt: TGTGCCAGAGGAAATCCCGGGACTTCCTACGAGCAGTACTTC
CDR3aa: CARGNPGTSYEQYF

d_gene: .
abundance: once
j_gene: TRBJ2-7
v_gene: TRBV7-9
CDR3nt: TGTGCCAGCAGCTTACCGAACGACGAGGAACAGTACTTC
CDR3aa: CASSLPNDEEQYF

d_gene: .
abundance: many
j_gene: TRBJ2-7
v_gene: TRBV7-2
CDR3nt: TGTGCCAGCAGCCGAGTGGGGGGCGGGAGTCCCTACGAGCAGTACTTC
CDR3aa: CASSRVGGGSPYEQYF

d_gene: .
abundance: many
j_gene: TRBJ2-2
v_gene: TRBV5-1
CDR3nt: TGCGCCAGCACGTATAGCGGTGTGGGGACCGGGGAGCTGTTTTTT
CDR3aa: CASTYSGVGTGELFF

d_gene: TRBD2
abundance: .
j_gene: TRBJ2-7
v_gene: TRBV24-1
CDR3nt: TGTGCCACCAGTGGCGGAGGGACTAGCGGGATAACCTACGAGCAGTACTTC
CDR3aa: CATSGGGTSGITYEQYF

d_gene: .
abundance: many
j_gene: TRBJ2-1
v_gene: TRBV6-1
CDR3nt: TGTGCCAGCACCAGGCCCGGGGGCAATGAGCAGTTCTTC
CDR3aa: CASTRPGGNEQFF

d_gene: .
abundance: many
j_gene: TRBJ1-2
v_gene: TRBV28
CDR3nt: TGTGCCAGCAGTACCGTGGATGGCTACACCTTC
CDR3aa: CASSTVDGYTF

d_gene: .
abundance: .
j_gene: TRBJ2-1
v_gene: TRBV7-7
CDR3nt: TGTGCTAGCAGCTTAGGGGGGCCTGACAATGAGCAGTTCTTC
CDR3aa: CASSLGGPDNEQFF

d_gene: .
abundance: .
j_gene: TRBJ2-2
v_gene: TRBV5-1
CDR3nt: TGCGCCAGCAGCTTGGCGCAGGGGCCCAGCACCGGGGAGCTGTTTTTT
CDR3aa: CASSLAQGPSTGELFF

d_gene: .
abundance: few
j_gene: TRBJ1-5
v_gene: TRBV6-1
CDR3nt: TGTGCCAGCACCCCATCTGGGGGGCTGGGCAATCAGCCCCAGCATTTT
CDR3aa: CASTPSGGLGNQPQHF

d_gene: TRBD1
abundance: few
j_gene: TRBJ2-7
v_gene: TRBV20-1
CDR3nt: TGCAGTGTCGGACAGGGACGGTACGAGCAGTACTTC
CDR3aa: CSVGQGRYEQYF

d_gene: TRBD1
abundance: .
j_gene: TRBJ1-4
v_gene: TRBV20-1
CDR3nt: TGCAGTGCTAGAACAAACCGGGACAGGGTAGGGAAACTGTTTTTT
CDR3aa: CSARTNRDRVGKLFF

d_gene: TRBD2
abundance: many
j_gene: TRBJ2-5
v_gene: TRBV2
CDR3nt: TGTGCCAGCAGGGGGACTAGCGGAGAGACCCAGTACTTC
CDR3aa: CASRGTSGETQYF

d_gene: TRBD2
abundance: .
j_gene: TRBJ2-3
v_gene: TRBV2
CDR3nt: TGTGCCAGCAGTGAACCGAGCGGGGGCACAGATACGCAGTATTTT
CDR3aa: CASSEPSGGTDTQYF

d_gene: .
abundance: .
j_gene: TRBJ2-7
v_gene: TRBV7-9
CDR3nt: TGTGCCAGCAGCTTAGGGCCACTACGGGGGCAGTACTTC
CDR3aa: CASSLGPLRGQYF

d_gene: TRBD2
abundance: .
j_gene: TRBJ2-1
v_gene: TRBV10-2
CDR3nt: TGCGCCAGCAGAGCTAGCGGGAGTCGAATATTGGATGAGCAGTTCTTC
CDR3aa: CASRASGSRILDEQFF

d_gene: .
abundance: .
j_gene: TRBJ2-7
v_gene: TRBV2
CDR3nt: TGTGCCAGCAGGCCTGAGGGACGACCGTCCTACGAGCAGTACTTC
CDR3aa: CASRPEGRPSYEQYF

d_gene: .
abundance: .
j_gene: TRBJ2-3
v_gene: TRBV11-1
CDR3nt: TGTGCCAGCACCGACGCAGATACGCAGTATTTT
CDR3aa: CASTDADTQYF

d_gene: .
abundance: .
j_gene: TRBJ2-3
v_gene: TRBV7-6
CDR3nt: TGTGCCAGCAGTTCGGACCCCCCTCGGACAGATACGCAGTATTTT
CDR3aa: CASSSDPPRTDTQYF

d_gene: TRBD1
abundance: .
j_gene: TRBJ2-7
v_gene: TRBV10-3
CDR3nt: TGTGCCAGCAGCAGGACAGGTGCCTACGAGCAGTACTTC
CDR3aa: CASSRTGAYEQYF

d_gene: .
abundance: .
j_gene: TRBJ2-7
v_gene: TRBV4-2
CDR3nt: TGTGCCAGCAGCCAAGGTCAGGAATCCCACGAGCAGTACTTC
CDR3aa: CASSQGQESHEQYF

d_gene: .
abundance: few
j_gene: TRBJ2-7
v_gene: TRBV2
CDR3nt: TGTGCCAGCAGTGAATCTTCCTACGAGCAGTACTTC
CDR3aa: CASSESSYEQYF

d_gene: .
abundance: .
j_gene: TRBJ1-6
v_gene: TRBV25-1
CDR3nt: TGCGCCAGCAGCCATTGGACAGAGAATTCACCCCTCCACTTT
CDR3aa: CASSHWTENSPLHF

d_gene: TRBD1
abundance: many
j_gene: TRBJ2-7
v_gene: TRBV7-2
CDR3nt: TGTGCCAGCAGCACCGGACAGGGGGCGAGCGAGCAGTACTTC
CDR3aa: CASSTGQGASEQYF

d_gene: TRBD2
abundance: many
j_gene: TRBJ2-5
v_gene: TRBV24-1
CDR3nt: TGTGCCACCAGTGATTCAACCGGGACTAGAGCAGAGACCCAGTACTTC
CDR3aa: CATSDSTGTRAETQYF

d_gene: .
abundance: .
j_gene: TRBJ2-1
v_gene: TRBV2
CDR3nt: TGTGCCAGCAGTGAAGACGGGGTTTCCCAGGAGCAGTTCTTC
CDR3aa: CASSEDGVSQEQFF